Shown below are 30 T cell receptor beta chains from a single sample sequenced in a study of patients and donors after allogeneic stem cell transplantation. TCRdb re-called the RT-PCR reads with MiXCR, one entry per CDR3 protein. In the table there are about 960,000 distinct CDR3 sequences, roughly 18% of which are singletons. The specimen sequenced was blood, either unsorted or a sorted T cell fraction (not recorded which). Receptors originate from a human donor who was either an allogeneic HSCT recipient or a stem cell or donor lymphocyte infusion donor (not recorded which). It is not recorded whose cells these are; they may come from a transplant donor.

This clonotype was counted a few times. The chain carries TRBV18 and TRBJ1-4; D gene ambiguous. The V gene's germline CDR1 is KGHSH and CDR2 LQKENI. V was shortened by 1 base and J by 2 bases, with 2 bases between the two germline ends. The CDR3 is made up of 13 amino acids. The CDR3 DNA reads TGTGCCAGCTCACCACTTACTAATGAAAAACTGTTTTTT. This codes for CASSPLTNEKLFF.

V is TRBV2 and J is TRBJ2-1; the match to TRBD2 covers 11 bases. Germline V gene data show CDR1 as SNHLY and CDR2 as FYNNEI. V gave up 6 bases and J gave up 4 bases; unmatched junction bases: 5. The CDR3 has 15 residues. The CDR3 is CASRGGTSGYNEQFF. The DNA of the CDR3 is TGTGCCAGCAGGGGAGGGACTAGCGGTTACAATGAGCAGTTCTTC.

The chain employs TRBV20-1 and TRBJ2-5; TRBD2 agrees at 7 bases. There are 16 residues in the CDR3. The germline V gene has CDR1 DFQATT and CDR2 SNEGSKA (reference sequence). V lost 0 bases, J lost 5 bases, and 12 bases stayed unmatched. The CDR3 protein is CSARDLHLAGEETQYF. The DNA of the CDR3 is TGCAGTGCTAGAGATCTCCACCTGGCGGGGGAGGAGACCCAGTACTTC.

J is TRBJ1-2 and V is TRBV7-2; the D is unclear. Germline V lookup: CDR1 SGHTA, CDR2 FQGNSA. V was trimmed by 4 bases and J by 8 bases, leaving 14 bases between them. CDR3 size: 13 residues. The DNA for the CDR3 is TGTGCCAGCAGCTCACTCAGGAGGAGCGGCTACACCTTC. Its translation: CASSSLRRSGYTF.

This clonotype showed up just a few times. The chain is built from TRBV29-1 and TRBJ2-3; D gene unclear. Trimming removed 5 bases at V and 3 bases at J, with 12 bases between. The CDR3 has 13 amino acids. The germline V gene encodes CDR1 SQVTM and CDR2 ANQGSEA. CDR3 sequence reads: CSVMPKPTDTQYF. The CDR3 nucleotides read TGCAGCGTTATGCCAAAGCCGACAGATACGCAGTATTTT.

The chain has TRBV6-2 or TRBV6-3 and TRBJ1-1, with TRBD1 identical over 7 bases. This CDR3 spans 12 amino acids. With 2 bases clipped from V and 11 bases from J, the junction kept 5 bases outside the gene matches. CDR1 is MNHEY and CDR2 is SVGEGT in the germline V gene. The CDR3 nucleotides read TGTGCCAGCAGTTACGAAGGGACAGAGGCTTTCTTT. Its protein product is CASSYEGTEAFF.

J is TRBJ2-7 and V is TRBV29-1, with 11 bases that match TRBD1. Germline V gene lookup returns CDR1 SQVTM and CDR2 ANQGSEA. This CDR3 comprises 13 residues. V trimming: 4 bases; J trimming: 6 bases; junction bases outside the gene matches: 5. CDR3 nucleotide sequence: TGCAGCGTTGGGGACAGGGGGTCCATCGAGCAGTACTTC. Its protein is CSVGDRGSIEQYF.

The rearrangement links TRBV29-1 to TRBJ2-2; unclear D gene. Germline-derived CDR1 and CDR2 are SQVTM and ANQGSEA. CDR3 length: 13 amino acids. Trimming took off 6 bases at V and 1 base at J, with 9 bases between the two ends. The CDR3 loop is CSVDVQNTGELFF. The DNA for the CDR3 is TGCAGCGTGGACGTACAGAACACCGGGGAGCTGTTTTTT.

This clonotype was observed many times. This chain uses TRBV5-6 with TRBJ2-1, with 7 bases matching TRBD2. The V gene end was trimmed by 1 base and the J gene end by 3 bases; junction bases not matched to a gene: 4. This CDR3 spans 15 amino acids. Germline V lookup: CDR1 SGHDT, CDR2 YYEEEE. Here the CDR3 reads CASSLLSGDYNEQFF. The CDR3, as DNA: TGTGCCAGCAGCTTGTTAAGCGGGGACTACAATGAGCAGTTCTTC.

The chain recombines TRBV28 with TRBJ2-5; 9 nucleotides agree with TRBD1. Germline CDR1 and CDR2: MDHEN and SYDVKM. V lost 4 bases and J lost 5; bases outside the gene matches: 8. The CDR3 covers 15 residues. CDR3 coding DNA: TGTGCCAGCAGTTCCGGGGACAGGGTGACGGAGACCCAGTACTTC. Protein: CASSSGDRVTETQYF.

The V gene is TRBV5-6, the J gene TRBJ1-2; TRBD1 might be the D (5 bases). Germline V gives CDR1 SGHDT, CDR2 YYEEEE. The CDR3 totals 14 residues. Trimming removed 4 bases at V and 7 bases at J, with 17 bases between. CDR3 in DNA: TGTGCCAGCAGCCCGGAGGCGCCCAGGGCTGGCTACACCTTC. Its protein product is CASSPEAPRAGYTF.

This clonotype showed up many times. V gene TRBV12-3 or TRBV12-4 combines with J gene TRBJ2-1, with unresolved D. This CDR3 is 17 amino acids long. V lost 2 bases to trimming and J lost 5 bases, with 19 bases between them. The CDR3 reads CASSLQTKSTAHNEQFF. The CDR3 DNA sequence: TGTGCCAGCAGTTTACAGACCAAGTCAACCGCCCACAATGAGCAGTTCTTC.

This chain joins TRBV12-5 and TRBJ2-7, with D perhaps given as TRBD1 or TRBD2 (5 bases each). V was trimmed by 5 bases and J by 2 bases, leaving 16 bases between them. CDR3 length equals 15 residues. Germline V lookup: CDR1 LGHNT, CDR2 FRNRAP. The CDR3 is CASGPQGQRPYEQYF. The CDR3 coding sequence is TGTGCTAGTGGTCCCCAGGGCCAGCGGCCCTACGAGCAGTACTTC.

This chain connects TRBV12-3 or TRBV12-4 to TRBJ2-1; D tentatively fits TRBD1 or TRBD2 (6 bases each). The length of the CDR3 is 16 residues. V gave up 6 bases and J gave up 2 bases, with 17 bases separating them. The CDR3 DNA sequence: TGTGCCAGCAGCCAGGGTCGGGGGCCCACCTACAATGAGCAGTTCTTC. Protein: CASSQGRGPTYNEQFF.

This clonotype occurred a few times. At one end the junction does not follow the germline gene, possibly because of a read error. The chain uses TRBV7-6 and TRBJ2-7; TRBD2 aligns across 13 bases. The germline gives CDR1 SGHVS, CDR2 FNYEAQ. The CDR3 extends over 18 amino acids. The CDR3 coding sequence is TGTGCCAGCAGCTCACTAGCGGGAGGGAACTTCGACTCCTACGAGCATTACTTC. This encodes CASSSLAGGNFDSYEHYF.

At least ten counts were recorded for this clonotype. The CDR3 DNA reads as TGTGCCAGCAGTTTGAACAGGGGGCGCGCTGAAAAACTGTTTTTT. Translating gives CASSLNRGRAEKLFF. The chain carries TRBV12-3 or TRBV12-4 and TRBJ1-4; 9 bases are shared with TRBD1. V trimming: 3 bases; J trimming: 7 bases; junction bases outside the gene matches: 6. This CDR3 has 15 amino acids.

This clonotype came up a few times. The chain combines TRBV20-1 with TRBJ2-7, with 11 bases that match TRBD1. V shed 1 base, J shed 3 bases, and the junction held 11 bases outside the gene matches. This CDR3 has 17 amino acids. Germline CDR1 and CDR2: DFQATT and SNEGSKA (reference sequence). CDR3 DNA: TGCAGTGCTAGAGCCCGAATTGGGACAGGGGGAAACTACGAGCAGTACTTC. Translated, it gives CSARARIGTGGNYEQYF.

The V gene is TRBV20-1, the J gene TRBJ2-7; 12 bases map to TRBD1. The germline CDR1 and CDR2 sequences are DFQATT and SNEGSKA (reference sequence). Germline trimming cut 3 bases from V and 0 bases from J; bases unmatched to any gene: 6. The CDR3 is made up of 16 amino acids. In nucleotides, the CDR3 is TGCAGTGCTAGTGCCGGGACAGGGGGCTTCTCCTACGAGCAGTACTTC. Its protein product is CSASAGTGGFSYEQYF.

The table lists this clonotype with a few counts. This chain uses TRBV10-3 with TRBJ2-3; D not resolved. Germline assignment: CDR1 ENHRY and CDR2 SYGVKD. The CDR3 is 13 amino acids. Deletions cut 3 bases from V and 4 bases from J, with 8 bases between. The CDR3 DNA is TGTGCCATCAGTGAAAAAAGGTCAGATACGCAGTATTTT. Translated: CAISEKRSDTQYF.

This clonotype was observed a handful of times. The chain employs TRBV12-3 or TRBV12-4 and TRBJ2-2; D remains ambiguous. The CDR3 sequence is 17 residues long. The V gene lost 3 bases and the J gene lost 0 bases, with 14 bases spanning the gap. The chain's CDR3 is CASSFFRVQPNTGELFF. The DNA of the CDR3 is TGTGCCAGCAGTTTCTTCCGGGTACAGCCGAACACCGGGGAGCTGTTTTTT.

This clonotype was seen a few times. In DNA form, the CDR3 reads TGTGCCAGCAGCCCCTCAGCGGACTCCTACGAGCAGTACTTC. Encoded protein: CASSPSADSYEQYF. The V and J genes are TRBV6-1 and TRBJ2-7; the D gene is possibly TRBD2 (5 bases). V was trimmed by 6 bases and J by 0 bases, leaving 12 bases between them. The germline CDR1 and CDR2 sequences are MNHNS and SASEGT. This CDR3 is built from 14 residues.

J is TRBJ2-7 and V is TRBV4-2; TRBD2 matches 13 bases. V shed 1 base, J shed 2 bases, and the junction held 11 bases outside the gene matches. Germline V gene lookup returns CDR1 LGHNA and CDR2 YNFKEQ. The CDR3 totals 19 residues. The CDR3 is CASSQARTSGGPFAYEQYF. In DNA form, the CDR3 reads TGTGCCAGCAGCCAAGCTCGGACTAGCGGGGGCCCCTTTGCCTACGAGCAGTACTTC.

This clonotype was seen repeatedly, ten times or more. This chain connects TRBV5-1 to TRBJ2-5; no clear D gene. This CDR3 is built from 14 residues. Germline-derived CDR1 and CDR2 are SGHRS and YFSETQ. Trimming removed 0 bases from V and 2 bases from J, with 8 bases in between. CDR3 amino acids: CASSLAGSQETQYF. The CDR3 coding sequence is TGCGCCAGCAGCTTGGCTGGTTCACAAGAGACCCAGTACTTC.

The gene calls are TRBV4-3 and TRBJ2-2; 7 bases are a match to TRBD2. V lost 0 bases and J lost 6; bases outside the gene matches: 4. Germline-derived CDR1 and CDR2 are LGHNA and YSLEER. The CDR3 length is 15 residues. Here the CDR3 reads CASSQDTSDSGELFF. The CDR3 nucleotides are TGCGCCAGCAGCCAAGACACTAGCGACTCCGGGGAGCTGTTTTTT.

This clonotype came up a few times. The chain links TRBV14 to TRBJ1-6; D is possibly TRBD1 (5 bases). Germline lookup yields CDR1 SGHDN and CDR2 FVKESK. The CDR3 length is 15 residues. Trimming shortened V by 1 base and J by 4 bases, and 8 bases separated the two germline ends. As DNA, the CDR3 is TGTGCCAGCAGCCAAGGGGGCTGGTATAATTCACCCCTCCACTTT. Its protein product is CASSQGGWYNSPLHF.

This clonotype occurred a few times. The rearrangement joins TRBV6-6 to TRBJ2-1, with D maybe TRBD2 (7 bases). Germline lookup yields CDR1 MNHNY and CDR2 SVGAGI (reference sequence). This CDR3 is built from 13 residues. V was cut by 2 bases and J by 9 bases, with 11 bases left in between. In nucleotides, the CDR3 is TGTGCCAGCAGTTACGGGGGGGCAGGTGAGCAGTTCTTC. Translating gives CASSYGGAGEQFF.

V usage is TRBV4-3 and J usage is TRBJ2-7; 8 nucleotides match TRBD2. V shed 2 bases, J shed 8 bases, and the junction held 20 bases outside the gene matches. Germline V gene sequence: CDR1 LGHNA, CDR2 YSLEER. CDR3 length equals 18 residues. The DNA for the CDR3 is TGCGCCAGCAGCCAAAGGAGGGGGTTCGGCAGCGGGGGTTCGAAGCAGTACTTC. Its protein is CASSQRRGFGSGGSKQYF.

This clonotype was counted a few times. This chain connects TRBV12-3 or TRBV12-4 to TRBJ2-1; D remains ambiguous. CDR3 length equals 13 residues. Trimming removed 2 bases from V and 8 bases from J, with 10 bases in between. CDR3 residues: CASSLRQWDEQFF. In nucleotides, the CDR3 is TGTGCCAGCAGTTTACGGCAGTGGGATGAGCAGTTCTTC.

This sequence joins TRBV10-3 and TRBJ2-3; 9 bases line up with TRBD2. CDR1 ENHRY and CDR2 SYGVKD come from the germline V gene. With 8 bases clipped from V and 4 bases from J, the junction kept 4 bases outside the gene matches. The CDR3 runs 13 residues. The CDR3 loop is CAICSGSADTQYF. The CDR3 DNA reads TGTGCCATCTGTAGCGGGAGCGCAGATACGCAGTATTTT.

This chain uses TRBV9 with TRBJ2-7, with 7 bases matching TRBD1. The ends lost 3 bases at V and 5 bases at J; junction bases unmatched: 11. The CDR3 is 15 amino acids. The germline V gene encodes CDR1 SGDLS and CDR2 YYNGEE. The CDR3 protein is CASSDYPGTANEQYF. In DNA form, the CDR3 reads TGTGCCAGCAGCGATTATCCCGGGACAGCTAACGAGCAGTACTTC. The whole variable domain, filled in from reference TRBV9 and TRBJ2-7, reads DSGVTQTPKHLITATGQRVTLRCSPRSGDLSVYWYQQSLDQGLQFLIQYYNGEERAKGNILERFSAQQFPDLHSELNLSSLELGDSALYFCASSDYPGTANEQYFGPGTRLTVT.